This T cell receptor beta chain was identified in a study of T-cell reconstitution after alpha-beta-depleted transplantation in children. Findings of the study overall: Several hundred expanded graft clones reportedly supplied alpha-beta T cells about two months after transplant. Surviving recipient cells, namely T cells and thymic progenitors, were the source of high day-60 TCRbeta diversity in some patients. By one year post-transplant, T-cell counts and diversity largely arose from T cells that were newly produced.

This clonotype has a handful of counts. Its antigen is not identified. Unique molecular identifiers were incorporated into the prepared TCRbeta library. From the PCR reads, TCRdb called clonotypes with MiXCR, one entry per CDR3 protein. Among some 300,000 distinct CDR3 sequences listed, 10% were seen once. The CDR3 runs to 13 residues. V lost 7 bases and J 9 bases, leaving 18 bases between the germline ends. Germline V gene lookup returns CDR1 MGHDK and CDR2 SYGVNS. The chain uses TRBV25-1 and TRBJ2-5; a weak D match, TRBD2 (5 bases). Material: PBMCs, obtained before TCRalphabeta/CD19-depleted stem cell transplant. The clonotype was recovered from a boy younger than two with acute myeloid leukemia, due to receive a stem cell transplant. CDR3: CASTSFGERAQYF. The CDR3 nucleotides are TGTGCCAGCACCTCCTTCGGGGAGAGGGCCCAGTACTTC.